This T cell receptor (beta chain) appears in the sequencing data of a study of blood T cell repertoires in COVID-19. Overall study context: Samples of COVID-19 (acute and convalescent) were obtained from the United States, Italy and Spain. Sources were T cells, B-cell-depleted T cells, or PBMCs; the material itself was cDNA or gDNA.

Original analysis: How many nucleated cells were present was estimated from reference gene primer amplification. Sequencing was performed with immunoSEQ multiplex PCR; in TCRdb, only in-frame clones are kept and a portion is missing. V and J calls and clone size follow that table, whereas D and trimming were derived from the DNA. The repertoire has about 40,000 clones, nearly 90% of them found once; the top ten carry around 16%. Sequences were obtained from peripheral blood. The receptor was derived from a man between 65 and 85 years old with active COVID-19.

DNA for the CDR3: TGTGCCAGCAGCCCAGGGACAGGAGGATTCGGAGACACCATATATTTT. Translated, it gives CASSPGTGGFGDTIYF. The rearrangement links TRBV7-8 to TRBJ1-3; 8 bases match TRBD1. Germline V gives CDR1 SGHVS, CDR2 FQNEAQ. The V gene end was trimmed by 5 bases and the J gene end by 8 bases; junction bases not matched to a gene: 14. The CDR3 spans 16 residues.